The 8 T cell receptor beta chains listed next were all sequenced from one sample in a study of T cells in Graves' hyperthyroidism and ophthalmopathy. Authors of the study amplified TCR beta CDR3 regions from RNA transcripts. Primed by the HTBI set, a first-round RT-PCR was run on the TCR CDR3. TCRdb ran MiXCR on the multiplex PCR reads and lists one entry per CDR3 protein. This table has some 800,000 distinct CDR3 sequences, 38% appearing once. Sequencing was done on a sample of blood. The origin of the receptors is a man younger than 35 with Graves' hyperthyroidism.

The chain combines TRBV7-2 with TRBJ1-3; D unclear. From germline, CDR1 is SGHTA and CDR2 FQGNSA. V was cut by 4 bases and J by 0 bases, with 10 bases left in between. The length of the CDR3 is 15 residues. The chain's CDR3 is CASSSVPFSGNTIYF. The CDR3 coding sequence is TGTGCCAGCAGCTCAGTCCCGTTCTCTGGAAACACCATATATTTT.

This clonotype occurred many times. V gene TRBV7-6 combines with J gene TRBJ2-7, with 8 positions matching TRBD1. With 5 bases clipped from V and 3 bases from J, the junction kept 9 bases outside the gene matches. The CDR3 consists of 15 residues. Germline CDR1 is SGHVS and CDR2 is FNYEAQ. The CDR3 reads CASSLGQGWGYEQYF. The CDR3 nucleotides read TGTGCCAGCAGCCTAGGACAGGGATGGGGCTACGAGCAGTACTTC.

This clonotype was found a few times. This chain links TRBV19 with TRBJ1-3, with a possible D match to TRBD1 (6 bases). CDR3 length: 15 amino acids. Trimming left V 6 bases short and J 7 bases short, with 19 bases between. Germline CDR1 LNHDA, CDR2 SQIVND (reference sequence). CDR3 protein: CASSHLQTGSNTIYF. CDR3 DNA: TGTGCCAGTAGCCACCTACAGACAGGTTCGAACACCATATATTTT.

The rearrangement links TRBV4-1 to TRBJ2-2; 8 bases align to TRBD1. V gave up 4 bases and J gave up 6 bases; unmatched junction bases: 1. This CDR3 contains 13 residues. Germline assignment: CDR1 MGHRA and CDR2 YSYEKL. CDR3 sequence reads: CASSPGQAGELFF. Here the CDR3 DNA reads TGCGCCAGCAGCCCGGGACAGGCCGGGGAGCTGTTTTTT.

This clonotype turned up a few times. The chain combines TRBV5-1 with TRBJ1-5; 8 positions agree with TRBD1. The germline V gene has CDR1 SGHRS and CDR2 YFSETQ. J gave up 7 bases and V 4 bases, and 19 bases lay outside the gene matches. This CDR3 comprises 18 residues. In DNA form, the CDR3 reads TGCGCCAGCAGCCCGACAGGGGCCGGAGCTTACCCTAGGCAGCCCCAGCATTTT. Its translation is CASSPTGAGAYPRQPQHF. The full variable domain, completed using reference TRBV5-1 and TRBJ1-5, is KAGVTQTPRYLIKTRGQQVTLSCSPISGHRSVSWYQQTPGQGLQFLFEYFSETQRNKGNFPGRFSGRQFSNSRSEMNVSTLELGDSALYLCASSPTGAGAYPRQPQHFGDGTRLSIL.

This sequence joins TRBV7-8 and TRBJ2-7; D is possibly TRBD2 (5 bases). V dropped 6 bases and J dropped 0 bases, with 12 bases sitting between them. Germline V lookup: CDR1 SGHVS, CDR2 FQNEAQ. This CDR3 spans 14 amino acids. The DNA for the CDR3 is TGTGCCAGCAGTTTCGACTATAACTCCTACGAGCAGTACTTC. This codes for CASSFDYNSYEQYF.

This clonotype was seen ten or more times. V usage is TRBV12-3 or TRBV12-4 and J usage is TRBJ1-1; D uncertain. Between the trimmed V and J ends, which lost 6 bases and 4 bases, there was a span of 12 bases. The CDR3 has 13 residues. CDR3 protein: CASSPSVGTEAFF. The CDR3 bases are TGTGCCAGCAGCCCTTCCGTTGGCACTGAAGCTTTCTTT.

This clonotype was detected a few times. The J gene is TRBJ2-7, the V gene TRBV9; the D is unclear. CDR3 length: 13 residues. Germline CDR1 is SGDLS and CDR2 is YYNGEE. V was trimmed by 5 bases and J by 7 bases, leaving 16 bases between them. The CDR3 nucleotides are TGTGCCAGCAGTGAAGCGTTCGGCCGGGAGCAGTACTTC. It is translated as CASSEAFGREQYF.